The rows below give T cell receptor beta chains drawn from one sample of a study of blood T cell repertoires in COVID-19. This table comes from immunoSEQ multiplex PCR, and its TCRdb copy is limited to in-frame clones, with some not included. The table records some 200,000 clones, roughly 82% of them present only once. The specimen sequenced was PBMCs or T cells enriched from blood (not recorded which). The receptors derive from a man in his forties who had recovered from COVID-19. Both conserved end residues are part of each CDR3. The D gene is left open where the match is weak. A clone size is listed for some rows: how often the clone was seen (once, few, many), or a class if it is expanded.

TRBJ2-7 TRBV18 NA NA CASSTASGEQYF TGTGCCAGCTCAACTGCTTCGGGGGAGCAGTACTTC
TRBJ2-2 TRBV3-1/TRBV3-2 NA TRBD2 CASSQTGLAGAGELFF TGTGCCAGCAGCCAAACGGGACTAGCGGGAGCCGGGGAGCTGTTTTTT
TRBJ2-2 TRBV7-9 NA NA CASSLSGGGELFF TGTGCCAGCAGCTTATCCGGGGGCGGGGAGCTGTTTTTT
TRBJ2-4 TRBV7-2 NA TRBD2 CASSFGEGRSIQYF TGTGCCAGCAGCTTTGGGGAGGGTCGTAGCATTCAGTACTTC
TRBJ2-1 TRBV24-1 NA TRBD1 CATSDSRTGWHEQFF TGTGCCACCAGTGATTCAAGGACAGGGTGGCATGAGCAGTTCTTC
TRBJ1-2 TRBV5-3 NA TRBD1 CARSLSSLRDRENYGYTF TGTGCCAGAAGCTTGAGTTCGTTGCGGGACAGAGAGAACTATGGCTACACCTTC
TRBJ2-4 TRBV7-6 NA TRBD2 CASSARGGRNIQYF TGTGCCAGCAGCGCGAGGGGAGGGCGGAACATTCAGTACTTC
TRBJ1-1 TRBV5-1 once NA CASSRDMNTEAFF TGCGCCAGCAGTCGGGACATGAACACTGAAGCTTTCTTT
TRBJ1-1 TRBV5-1 NA TRBD1 CASSLGDRGEAFF TGCGCCAGCAGCTTGGGGGACAGGGGAGAAGCTTTCTTT
TRBJ1-6 TRBV4-3 NA NA CASSQEEGQPNSPLHF TGCGCCAGCAGCCAAGAGGAGGGTCAGCCTAATTCACCCCTCCACTTT
TRBJ2-3 TRBV5-1 NA NA CASQGEVRTDTQYF TGCGCCAGCCAGGGTGAGGTGCGAACAGATACGCAGTATTTT
TRBJ1-2 TRBV5-1 NA TRBD1 CASSLEGTGRALGYTF TGCGCCAGCAGCTTGGAGGGGACAGGGAGGGCCCTTGGCTACACCTTC
TRBJ1-4 TRBV30 NA NA CAWSTEPNEKLFF TGTGCCTGGAGTACGGAGCCGAATGAAAAACTGTTTTTT
TRBJ1-2 TRBV11-2 NA TRBD1 CASSGQGAYTYGYTF TGTGCCAGCAGCGGACAGGGGGCTTATACCTATGGCTACACCTTC
TRBJ2-1 TRBV9 NA NA CASSVGAGTYEQFF TGTGCCAGCAGCGTAGGAGCAGGGACTTATGAGCAGTTCTTC
TRBJ2-3 TRBV2 NA NA CASKSPSASTDTQYF TGTGCCAGCAAGTCCCCTAGCGCCAGCACAGATACGCAGTATTTT
TRBJ2-5 TRBV4-1 NA NA CASSQDMETQYF TGCGCCAGCAGCCAAGATATGGAGACCCAGTACTTC
TRBJ1-1 TRBV27 NA NA CASSFSGSSEAFF TGTGCCAGCAGTTTTTCAGGGTCCTCTGAAGCTTTCTTT
TRBJ1-1 TRBV5-1 NA NA CASSFWAGLNTEAFF TGCGCCAGCAGCTTTTGGGCAGGGCTGAACACTGAAGCTTTCTTT
TRBJ1-1 TRBV4-2 NA TRBD1 CASSLGQGASTEAFF TGTGCCAGCAGCCTCGGACAGGGGGCTTCCACTGAAGCTTTCTTT
TRBJ1-5 TRBV5-4 NA NA CASSLGGDPSNQPQHF TGTGCCAGCAGCTTGGGCGGGGACCCTAGCAATCAGCCCCAGCATTTT
TRBJ1-5 TRBV5-1 NA NA CASSLGDISNQPQHF TGCGCCAGCAGCTTGGGGGACATAAGCAATCAGCCCCAGCATTTT
TRBJ2-7 TRBV10-2 NA TRBD2 CASSDGLAEDF TGCGCCAGCAGTGATGGACTAGCGGAAGACTTC
TRBJ2-2 TRBV9 once TRBD2 CASSVGGGPTGELFF TGTGCCAGCAGCGTCGGGGGAGGGCCCACCGGGGAGCTGTTTTTT
TRBJ1-5 TRBV30 NA TRBD1 CAWSYGQANQPQHF TGTGCCTGGAGCTACGGACAGGCGAATCAGCCCCAGCATTTT
TRBJ1-5 TRBV27 NA NA CASRNRRGEPQHF TGTGCCAGCAGAAACAGGCGGGGCGAGCCCCAGCATTTT
TRBJ1-5 TRBV28 NA TRBD1 CASSGWGQISNQPQHF TGTGCCAGCTCAGGATGGGGACAGATTAGCAATCAGCCCCAGCATTTT
TRBJ1-1 TRBV14 NA NA CASSQDWQLNTEAFF TGTGCCAGCAGCCAAGACTGGCAGTTGAACACTGAAGCTTTCTTT
TRBJ1-1 TRBV2 NA NA CASSERGRGTEAFF TGTGCCAGCAGTGAAAGGGGGAGGGGCACTGAAGCTTTCTTT
TRBJ2-1 TRBV7-9 NA NA CASSLDREENEQFF TGTGCCAGCAGCTTAGACAGGGAAGAGAATGAGCAGTTCTTC
TRBJ1-1 TRBV6-6 NA TRBD1 CASSRGQGGTEAFF TGTGCCAGCAGTCGAGGACAGGGAGGGACTGAAGCTTTCTTT
TRBJ2-1 TRBV7-3 NA NA CASSKGGNNEQFF TGTGCCAGCAGCAAAGGGGGTAACAATGAGCAGTTCTTC
TRBJ1-5 TRBV7-9 NA TRBD1 CASIAPGQAPNSNQPQHF TGTGCCAGCATCGCTCCGGGACAGGCCCCGAATAGCAATCAGCCCCAGCATTTT
TRBJ1-2 TRBV7-9 once NA CASSPGIPGGYTF TGTGCCAGCAGCCCAGGGATCCCGGGCGGCTACACCTTC
TRBJ2-5 TRBV5-1 NA NA CASRVMGHREETQYF TGCGCCAGCAGGGTCATGGGACACCGAGAAGAGACCCAGTACTTC
TRBJ2-1 TRBV12-3/TRBV12-4 NA NA CASSSGRGKEQFF TGTGCCAGCAGTTCGGGGCGCGGGAAGGAGCAGTTCTTC
TRBJ1-1 TRBV6-1 few TRBD1 CASSARDRGVGEAFF TGTGCCAGCAGTGCCCGGGACAGGGGAGTGGGTGAAGCTTTCTTT
TRBJ2-7 TRBV6-5 NA NA CASSYGLGASYEQYF TGTGCCAGCAGTTACGGGTTAGGGGCCTCCTACGAGCAGTACTTC
TRBJ1-1 TRBV5-1 NA TRBD1 CASSARGMNTEAFF TGCGCCAGCAGCGCCAGGGGGATGAACACTGAAGCTTTCTTT
TRBJ1-4 TRBV19 NA NA CASMGGIDEKLFF TGTGCCAGTATGGGGGGGATCGACGAAAAACTGTTTTTT
TRBJ1-1 TRBV5-1 NA TRBD1 CASSSQPGQGHTEAFF TGCGCCAGCAGCTCCCAACCGGGACAGGGTCACACTGAAGCTTTCTTT
TRBJ2-5 TRBV5-1 NA TRBD2 CASSLVASGQETQYF TGCGCCAGCAGCTTGGTAGCTAGCGGCCAAGAGACCCAGTACTTC
TRBJ2-7 TRBV3-1/TRBV3-2 NA TRBD2 CASSPLAGVEQYF TGTGCCAGCAGCCCGCTAGCGGGAGTCGAGCAGTACTTC
TRBJ2-3 TRBV6-5 NA NA CASSYGPGDSTDTQYF TGTGCCAGCAGTTACGGCCCGGGTGACAGCACAGATACGCAGTATTTT
TRBJ2-1 TRBV24-1 NA TRBD1 CATSDNPTGASFDEQFF TGTGCCACCAGTGATAACCCGACAGGGGCAAGTTTCGATGAGCAGTTCTTC
TRBJ2-3 TRBV7-9 NA TRBD2 CASSLGAWSGRGDTQYF TGTGCCAGCAGCTTAGGGGCGTGGAGCGGGAGAGGAGATACGCAGTATTTT
TRBJ2-1 TRBV28 NA TRBD2 CASSLTSGRGGYNEQFF TGTGCCAGCAGTTTGACTAGCGGGAGAGGAGGCTACAATGAGCAGTTCTTC
TRBJ1-1 TRBV5-4 NA NA CASTQRGFTEAFF TGTGCCAGCACCCAGCGGGGTTTCACTGAAGCTTTCTTT
TRBJ1-2 TRBV11-2 NA TRBD1 CASSRNTGGSDGYTF TGTGCCAGCAGTCGAAATACAGGGGGCTCGGATGGCTACACCTTC
TRBJ1-3 TRBV5-1 few NA CASSEARAFGNTIYF TGCGCCAGCAGCGAAGCCAGGGCTTTTGGAAACACCATATATTTT
TRBJ1-1 TRBV7-3 few TRBD1 CASSLSAGGNTEAFF TGTGCCAGCAGCTTATCCGCAGGGGGGAACACTGAAGCTTTCTTT
TRBJ2-1 TRBV9 NA TRBD2 CASSVGPSGGVNEQFF TGTGCCAGCAGCGTAGGTCCCAGCGGGGGTGTCAATGAGCAGTTCTTC
TRBJ2-1 TRBV14 NA TRBD2 CASSHSASGSGYNEQFF TGTGCCAGCAGCCATTCGGCTAGCGGGAGTGGATACAATGAGCAGTTCTTC
TRBJ2-5 TRBV4-2 NA TRBD2 CASSQALGTSGFQETQYF TGTGCCAGCAGCCAAGCCCTCGGGACTAGCGGGTTCCAAGAGACCCAGTACTTC
TRBJ2-2 TRBV19 NA NA CATGLRYTGELFF TGTGCCACGGGACTCCGCTACACCGGGGAGCTGTTTTTT